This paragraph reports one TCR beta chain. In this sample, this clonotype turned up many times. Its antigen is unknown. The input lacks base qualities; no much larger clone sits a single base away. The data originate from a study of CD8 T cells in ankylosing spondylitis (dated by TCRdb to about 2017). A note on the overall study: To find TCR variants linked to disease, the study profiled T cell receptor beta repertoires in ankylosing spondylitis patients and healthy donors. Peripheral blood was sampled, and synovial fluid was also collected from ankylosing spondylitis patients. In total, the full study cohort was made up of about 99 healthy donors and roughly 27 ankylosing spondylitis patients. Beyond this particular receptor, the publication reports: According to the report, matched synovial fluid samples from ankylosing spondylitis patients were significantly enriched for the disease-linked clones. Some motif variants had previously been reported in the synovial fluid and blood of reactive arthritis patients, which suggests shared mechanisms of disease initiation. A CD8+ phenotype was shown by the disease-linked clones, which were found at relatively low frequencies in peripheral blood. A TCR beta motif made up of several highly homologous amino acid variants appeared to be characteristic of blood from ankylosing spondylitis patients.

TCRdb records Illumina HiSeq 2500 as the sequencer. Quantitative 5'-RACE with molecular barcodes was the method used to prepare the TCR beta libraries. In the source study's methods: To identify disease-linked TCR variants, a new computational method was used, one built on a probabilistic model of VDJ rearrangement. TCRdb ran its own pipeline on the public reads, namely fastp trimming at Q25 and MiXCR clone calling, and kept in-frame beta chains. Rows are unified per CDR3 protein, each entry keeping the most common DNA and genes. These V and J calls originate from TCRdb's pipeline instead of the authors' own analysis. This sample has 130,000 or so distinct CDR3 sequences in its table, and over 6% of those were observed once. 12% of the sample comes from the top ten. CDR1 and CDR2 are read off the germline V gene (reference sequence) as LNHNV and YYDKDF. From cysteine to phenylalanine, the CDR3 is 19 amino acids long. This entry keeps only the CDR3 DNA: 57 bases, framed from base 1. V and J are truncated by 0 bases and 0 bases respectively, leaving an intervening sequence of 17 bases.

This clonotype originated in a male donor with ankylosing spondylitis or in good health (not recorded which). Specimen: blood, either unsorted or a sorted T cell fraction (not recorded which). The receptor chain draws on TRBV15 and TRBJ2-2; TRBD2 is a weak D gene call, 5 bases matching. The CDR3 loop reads CATSRDGGRSYSNTGELFF. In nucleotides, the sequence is TGTGCCACCAGCAGAGATGGCGGGCGTAGTTACTCGAACACCGGGGAGCTGTTTTTT.